This T cell receptor beta chain was sequenced in a study of glioma-infiltrating T cells. The iRepertoire nested amplicon-rescue multiplex PCR amplified TCR alpha and beta CDR3s from RNA. TCRdb independently ran MiXCR on the multiplex PCR reads; one entry per CDR3 protein. Among over 130,000 distinct CDR3 sequences, more than 35% were seen once, and the ten largest hold about 18%. Of note for this clonotype: The antigen remains unidentified.

Study findings and constraints: Above-expected tissue-blood divergence occurred in all gliomas, most in low-grade ones. Very few CDR3 sequences were shared between tissue and blood.

The sample taken for sequencing was glioma tissue, nonneoplastic brain tissue, or PBMCs (not recorded which). This sequence originates from a human donor with low-grade glioma or glioblastoma, undergoing nonglioma brain surgery, or in good health (not recorded which).

The CDR3 DNA follows: TGTGCCTCCGCCGGGACAGGGAGCACAGATACGCAGTATTTT. Encoded protein: CASAGTGSTDTQYF. The gene calls are TRBV19 and TRBJ2-3; TRBD1 matches at 9 bases. The CDR3 totals 14 residues. Trimming removed 11 bases from V and 0 bases from J; junction bases left unmatched: 6. In germline, CDR1 is LNHDA, CDR2 SQIVND (reference sequence).